This record covers a single T cell receptor (beta chain). The assay was immunoSEQ multiplex PCR, and TCRdb's table has in-frame clones only and misses some. The top ten hold around 1.4% of the sample, which has nearly 1,000,000 clones, approximately 80% seen once. The sample is drawn from a study of shared clonotypes between healthy human individuals. The CDR3 extends over 15 amino acids. Germline values: CDR1 LNHNV, CDR2 YYDKDF (reference sequence). Trimming took 9 bases from V and 7 from J; bases not matched to a gene: 15. The chain recombines TRBV15 with TRBJ1-2; 9 bases agree with TRBD1. Sequenced material: memory CD4+ T cells sorted from blood. Subset denoted: CD45RA-negative fraction. The receptor was isolated from a man between 18 and 29 years old in good health. The DNA for the CDR3 is TGTGCCACTCTGCCGGGACAGGGTACAGGGAGTGGCTACACCTTC. Protein product: CATLPGQGTGSGYTF.